A single sample is the source of the 4 T cell receptor beta chains below, sequenced in a study of T cells in Graves' hyperthyroidism and ophthalmopathy. RNA transcripts served as the template for amplifying TCR beta CDR3 regions. TCR CDR3 underwent first-round RT-PCR with the HTBI primer set. From the multiplex PCR reads, TCRdb called clonotypes with MiXCR, one entry per CDR3 protein. The sample holds hundreds of thousands of distinct CDR3 sequences; roughly 14% are singletons and the top ten take roughly an eighth. Sequenced input: blood. Every receptor here comes from a woman between 50 and 59 years old with Graves' ophthalmopathy.

This clonotype occurred many times. The V call is TRBV18, the J call TRBJ2-7, with a possible D match to TRBD2 (6 bases). V gave up 2 bases and J gave up 4 bases, with 18 bases separating them. Germline CDR1 reads KGHSH; CDR2 reads LQKENI. The CDR3 loop spans 16 amino acids. CDR3 sequence (DNA): TGTGCCAGCTCACCAGGTGTGAGACTAGTAACATACGAGCAGTACTTC. The encoded protein is CASSPGVRLVTYEQYF.

There are a few counts of this clonotype. J is TRBJ1-5 and V is TRBV12-3 or TRBV12-4, with D perhaps TRBD1 (5 bases). The CDR3 runs 12 residues. The V gene lost 7 bases and the J gene lost 6 bases, with 10 bases spanning the gap. CDR3 in amino acids: CASTTQGQPQHF. Here the CDR3 DNA reads TGTGCCAGCACAACTCAGGGTCAGCCCCAGCATTTT.

The CDR3 DNA is TGTGCCAGCAGCTTGTCCGGGACAGTTCGGGGTGGCTACACCTTC. Translation gives CASSLSGTVRGGYTF. The V and J genes are TRBV5-4 and TRBJ1-2, with 7 nucleotides matching TRBD1. Germline trimming cut 1 base from V and 7 bases from J; bases unmatched to any gene: 10. CDR3 length: 15 amino acids. The V gene's germline CDR1 is SGHNT and CDR2 YYREEE (reference sequence).

This clonotype was counted a few times. The V and J genes are TRBV28 and TRBJ2-2, with 16 bases lining up with TRBD2. There are 17 residues in the CDR3. With V trimmed by 4 bases and J by 8 bases, 7 bases remained unmatched. Germline V gene sequence: CDR1 MDHEN, CDR2 SYDVKM. CDR3 coding DNA: TGTGCCAGCAGTTCCCGGGGACTAGCGGGAGGGCTAGGGGAGCTGTTTTTT. It yields the protein CASSSRGLAGGLGELFF.